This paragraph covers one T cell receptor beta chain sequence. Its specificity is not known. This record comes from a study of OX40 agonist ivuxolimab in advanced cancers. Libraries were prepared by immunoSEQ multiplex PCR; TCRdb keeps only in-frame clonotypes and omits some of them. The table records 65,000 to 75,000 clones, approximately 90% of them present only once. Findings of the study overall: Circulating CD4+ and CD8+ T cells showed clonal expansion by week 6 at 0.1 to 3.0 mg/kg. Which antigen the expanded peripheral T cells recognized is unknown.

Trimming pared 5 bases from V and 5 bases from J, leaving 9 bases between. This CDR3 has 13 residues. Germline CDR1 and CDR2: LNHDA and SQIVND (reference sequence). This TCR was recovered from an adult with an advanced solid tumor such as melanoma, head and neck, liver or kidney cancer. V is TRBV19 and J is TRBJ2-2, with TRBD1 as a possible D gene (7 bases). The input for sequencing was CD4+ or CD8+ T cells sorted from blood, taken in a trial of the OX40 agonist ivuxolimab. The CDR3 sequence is CASSPGGTGELFF. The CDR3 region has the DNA TGTGCCAGTAGTCCAGGGGGGACCGGGGAGCTGTTTTTT.